These 15 T cell receptor beta chains originate from one sample sequenced in a study of blood T cell repertoires in COVID-19. The table came from immunoSEQ multiplex PCR; TCRdb's copy has only in-frame clones and leaves some out. The sample shows 150,000 to 200,000 clones, 88% of them seen only once. Specimen: peripheral blood. Every receptor here comes from a human donor in a cohort sampled during active COVID-19.

Only one count was recorded for this clone. The chain joins TRBV7-2 to TRBJ2-1; 9 bases match TRBD2. This CDR3 is 15 amino acids long. Germline CDR1 reads SGHTA; CDR2 reads FQGNSA. Losses at the gene ends were 4 bases for V and 5 bases for J; bases not matched to a gene: 6. CDR3 residues: CASSYDSGRNNEQFF. For the CDR3, the DNA is TGTGCCAGCAGCTATGATAGCGGGAGAAACAATGAGCAGTTCTTC.

The V gene is TRBV28, the J gene TRBJ1-1; D might be TRBD1 (5 bases). The CDR3 covers 13 residues. Germline values: CDR1 MDHEN, CDR2 SYDVKM. Deletions cut 4 bases from V and 1 base from J, with 7 bases between. CDR3 residues: CASSSTGNTEAFF. The CDR3 region has the DNA TGTGCCAGCAGTTCCACAGGGAACACTGAAGCTTTCTTT.

This rearrangement joins TRBV7-2 to TRBJ2-3, with D tentatively TRBD2 (6 bases). Germline V lookup: CDR1 SGHTA, CDR2 FQGNSA. The V gene lost 5 bases and the J gene lost 5 bases, with 20 bases spanning the gap. The length of the CDR3 is 16 residues. Here the CDR3 reads CASSLLGTGVGDTQYF. The CDR3 region has the DNA TGTGCCAGCAGCCTCCTTGGGACGGGGGTCGGAGATACGCAGTATTTT.

The rearrangement uses TRBV7-2 and TRBJ1-3; TRBD1 aligns across 9 bases. The CDR3 sequence is 15 residues long. Germline CDR1 reads SGHTA; CDR2 reads FQGNSA. V lost 5 bases, J lost 4 bases, and 6 bases stayed unmatched. CDR3 sequence: CASSGTGGGGNTIYF. CDR3 coding DNA: TGTGCCAGCAGCGGAACAGGGGGCGGGGGAAACACCATATATTTT.

This clone has a single count. This chain uses TRBV7-2 with TRBJ2-3, with a weak D call TRBD2 (5 bases). The germline gives CDR1 SGHTA, CDR2 FQGNSA. V was trimmed by 5 bases and J by 0 bases, leaving 12 bases between them. This CDR3 has 15 amino acids. CDR3 DNA: TGTGCCAGCAGCGTCCTAGGGAGTAGCACAGATACGCAGTATTTT. The encoded protein is CASSVLGSSTDTQYF. Using reference TRBV7-2 and TRBJ2-3 for the parts outside the CDR3, the full variable domain is GAGVSQSPSNKVTEKGKDVELRCDPISGHTALYWYRQSLGQGLEFLIYFQGNSAPDKSGLPSDRFSAERTGGSVSTLTIQRTQQEDSAVYLCASSVLGSSTDTQYFGPGTRLTVL.

This clone was seen more than once but under ten times. This chain joins TRBV4-1 and TRBJ2-7; 7 bases map to TRBD2. The junction had 6 bases not matched to a gene; V was cut back by 2 bases and J by 2 bases. Germline V gene sequence: CDR1 MGHRA, CDR2 YSYEKL. This CDR3 spans 15 amino acids. The CDR3 is CASSQKAGETYEQYF. DNA for the CDR3: TGCGCCAGCAGCCAAAAGGCGGGGGAAACCTACGAGCAGTACTTC.

This rearrangement joins TRBV11-3 to TRBJ2-7; 8 bases are a match to TRBD1. With V trimmed by 1 base and J by 5 bases, 4 bases remained unmatched. CDR3 length: 14 amino acids. Germline V gene lookup returns CDR1 SGHNT and CDR2 YENEEA. The CDR3 region has the DNA TGTGCCAGCAGCTTAGGGAAGACAGGGGACGAGCAGTACTTC. It translates to CASSLGKTGDEQYF.

This sequence joins TRBV21-1 and TRBJ2-1; TRBD2 is taken as the D call from the table, unchecked against the DNA. TRBV21-1 is classified as a pseudogene. This CDR3 region has 15 residues. CDR3 loop: CASSKKAGEDNEQFF. The CDR3 DNA reads TGTGCCAGCAGCAAGAAAGCGGGAGAAGACAATGAGCAGTTCTTC.

The V gene is TRBV3-1 (or the pseudogene TRBV3-2), the J gene TRBJ1-6, with 11 nucleotides matching TRBD1. The V gene's germline CDR1 is LGHDT and CDR2 YNNKEL (reference sequence). J gave up 11 bases and V 1 base, and 7 bases lay outside the gene matches. This CDR3 comprises 16 residues. The CDR3 bases are TGTGCCAGCAGCCAAGTGGGACAGGGGGGTCGGACACCCCTCCACTTT. It is translated as CASSQVGQGGRTPLHF.

There are a few counts of this clone. The gene calls are TRBV5-4 and TRBJ2-7, with D perhaps matching TRBD2 (5 bases). Trimming stripped 2 bases from V and 7 bases from J, with 7 bases between. CDR1 and CDR2 (germline): SGHNT, YYREEE (reference sequence). This CDR3 has 11 residues. The CDR3 DNA is TGTGCCAGCAGCTTCGGGGAGGAGCAGTACTTC. Its translation: CASSFGEEQYF. The variable domain in full, completed from reference TRBV5-4 and TRBJ2-7, reads ETGVTQSPTHLIKTRGQQVTLRCSSQSGHNTVSWYQQALGQGPQFIFQYYREEENGRGNFPPRFSGLQFPNYSSELNVNALELDDSALYLCASSFGEEQYFGPGTRLTVT.

This clone has just a few counts. This chain connects TRBV5-1 to TRBJ2-7; 7 bases line up with TRBD1. The CDR3 runs to 15 residues. CDR1 and CDR2 from the germline V gene are SGHRS and YFSETQ. The J segment lost 4 bases and the V segment lost 7 bases, leaving 14 bases of the junction unmatched. The DNA of the CDR3 is TGCGCCAGCGACCCAGGGGACAGCCGTGAGTACGAGCAGTACTTC. Protein product: CASDPGDSREYEQYF.

This chain uses TRBV19 with TRBJ1-5; 8 nucleotides line up with TRBD1. This CDR3 contains 16 residues. Germline V gives CDR1 LNHDA, CDR2 SQIVND (reference sequence). J gave up 4 bases and V 5 bases, and 10 bases lay outside the gene matches. The CDR3 DNA follows: TGTGCCAGTAGTCCTGCTGACAGGGGTGGGAATCAGCCCCAGCATTTT. It is translated as CASSPADRGGNQPQHF. The whole variable domain, remainder taken from reference TRBV19 and TRBJ1-5, is DGGITQSPKYLFRKEGQNVTLSCEQNLNHDAMYWYRQDPGQGLRLIYYSQIVNDFQKGDIAEGYSVSREKKESFPLTVTSAQKNPTAFYLCASSPADRGGNQPQHFGDGTRLSIL.

This rearrangement joins TRBV14 to TRBJ2-2, with TRBD2 as a possible D gene (6 bases). The germline CDR1 and CDR2 sequences are SGHDN and FVKESK. V lost 1 base to trimming and J lost 4 bases, with 10 bases between them. The CDR3 is 15 residues long. For the CDR3, the DNA is TGTGCCAGCAGCCAAGTTCTGGGGGGCACCGGGGAGCTGTTTTTT. Its protein product is CASSQVLGGTGELFF. Full variable domain (rest looked up from reference TRBV14 and TRBJ2-2): EAGVTQFPSHSVIEKGQTVTLRCDPISGHDNLYWYRRVMGKEIKFLLHFVKESKQDESGMPNNRFLAERTGGTYSTLKVQPAELEDSGVYFCASSQVLGGTGELFFGEGSRLTVL.

This clone came up once. The CDR3 DNA sequence: TGCAGCGTTACCGGGGGAGGAGGCGGGGAGCTGTTTTTT. It encodes CSVTGGGGGELFF. V usage is TRBV29-1 and J usage is TRBJ2-2; tentatively, D is TRBD2 (6 bases). Per germline, CDR1 SQVTM and CDR2 ANQGSEA. The CDR3 covers 13 residues. V dropped 5 bases and J dropped 7 bases, with 14 bases sitting between them.

The chain combines TRBV9 with TRBJ2-5; TRBD1 might be the D (5 bases). The V end lost 4 bases, the J end lost 5 bases, and 18 bases lay between the germline ends. CDR1 is SGDLS and CDR2 is YYNGEE in the germline V gene. This CDR3 contains 15 residues. As DNA, the CDR3 is TGTGCCAGCAGCCAGGGCTCAAAAGGACCCGAGACCCAGTACTTC. Translation: CASSQGSKGPETQYF.